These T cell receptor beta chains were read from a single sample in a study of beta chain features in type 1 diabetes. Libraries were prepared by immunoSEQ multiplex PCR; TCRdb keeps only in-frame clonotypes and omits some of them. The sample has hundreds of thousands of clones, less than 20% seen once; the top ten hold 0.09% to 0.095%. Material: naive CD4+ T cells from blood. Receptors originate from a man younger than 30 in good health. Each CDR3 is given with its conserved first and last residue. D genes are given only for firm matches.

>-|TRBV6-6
CASSRSAGTDTQYF
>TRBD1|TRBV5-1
CASSLEAGGFNQPQHF
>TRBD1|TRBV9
CASSGSGGTEAFF
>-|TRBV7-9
CASSSGQGTSYEQYF
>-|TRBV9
CASSVNSYYEQYF
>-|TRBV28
CASSLKGRRTDTQYF
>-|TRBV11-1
CASSPGGVHSQETQYF
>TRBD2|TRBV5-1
CASRGLAGGEGAQYF
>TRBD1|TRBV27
CASRTGEASEAFF
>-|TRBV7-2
CASSSGQKGKLFF
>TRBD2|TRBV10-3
CAISESASGGRYNEQFF
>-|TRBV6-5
CASSRGSAGTDTQYF
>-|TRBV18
CASSLNAQRIYGYTF